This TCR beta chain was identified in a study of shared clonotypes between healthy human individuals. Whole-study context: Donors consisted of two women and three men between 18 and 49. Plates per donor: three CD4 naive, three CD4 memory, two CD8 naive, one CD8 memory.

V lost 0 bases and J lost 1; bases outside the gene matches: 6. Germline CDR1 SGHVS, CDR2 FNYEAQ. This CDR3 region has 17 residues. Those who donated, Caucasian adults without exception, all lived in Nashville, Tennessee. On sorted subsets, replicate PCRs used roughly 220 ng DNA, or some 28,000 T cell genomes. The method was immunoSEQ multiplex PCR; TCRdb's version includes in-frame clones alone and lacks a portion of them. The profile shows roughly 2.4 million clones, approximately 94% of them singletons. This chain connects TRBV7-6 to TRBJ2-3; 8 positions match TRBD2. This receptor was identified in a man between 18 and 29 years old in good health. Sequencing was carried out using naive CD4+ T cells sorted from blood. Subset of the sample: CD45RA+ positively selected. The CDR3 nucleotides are TGTGCCAGCAGCTTAGCGGAGACGACTAGCGGCACAGATACGCAGTATTTT. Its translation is CASSLAETTSGTDTQYF.